The clone carrying this T cell receptor (beta chain) was seen a handful of times. As yet, its antigen is unknown. These data come from a study of blood T cells in healthy people across ages. A second PCR of 7 to 11 cycles used a sample-barcoded 5' primer and a J-beta primer mix. TCRdb reprocessed the 5' RACE reads with MiXCR, giving one entry per CDR3 protein. Of about 780,000 distinct CDR3 sequences listed, around half are singletons. Per germline, CDR1 SGHRS and CDR2 YFSETQ. The CDR3 consists of 12 residues. Trimming pared 0 bases from V and 7 bases from J, leaving 5 bases between. Broader study findings: The unsorted PBMCs prevented any conclusive comparison of naive versus antigen-experienced cells. Roughly linear age-related decline in beta diversity appeared, significant by age approximately 40. Naive T cell percentage showed a strong correlation with TCR beta diversity.

The chain uses TRBV5-1 and TRBJ2-1; D not resolved. The sequencing input was blood. This clonotype was obtained from a man older than 75 in good health. The CDR3 spells CASSLDGNEQFF. CDR3 DNA: TGCGCCAGCAGCTTGGATGGGAATGAGCAGTTCTTC.